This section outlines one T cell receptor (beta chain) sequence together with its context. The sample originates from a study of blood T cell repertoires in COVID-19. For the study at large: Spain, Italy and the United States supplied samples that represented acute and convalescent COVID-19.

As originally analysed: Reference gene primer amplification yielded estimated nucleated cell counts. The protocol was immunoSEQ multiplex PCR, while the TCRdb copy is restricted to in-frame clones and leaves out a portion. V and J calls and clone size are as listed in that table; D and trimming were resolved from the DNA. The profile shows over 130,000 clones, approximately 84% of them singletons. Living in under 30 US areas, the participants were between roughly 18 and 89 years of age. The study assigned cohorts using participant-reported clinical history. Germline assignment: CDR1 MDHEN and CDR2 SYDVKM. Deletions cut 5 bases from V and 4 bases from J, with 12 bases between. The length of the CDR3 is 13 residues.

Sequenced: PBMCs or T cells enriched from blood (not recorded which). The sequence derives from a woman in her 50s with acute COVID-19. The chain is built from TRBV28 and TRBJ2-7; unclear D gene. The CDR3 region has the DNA TGTGCCAGCAGTCCCTCCTCCGGTTACGAGCAGTACTTC. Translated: CASSPSSGYEQYF.